A selection of T cell receptor beta chains follows, all from one sample in a study of cytomegalovirus exposure and HLA in healthy donors. The table came from immunoSEQ multiplex PCR; TCRdb's copy has only in-frame clones and leaves some out. The sample lists roughly 330,000 clones, roughly 87% occurring once. Sequencing was done on a sample of PBMCs. The receptors come from a woman younger than 45 in good health and CMV-seropositive. Both conserved end residues are trimmed from each CDR3. The order of the fields is V gene, J gene, CDR3 protein.

>TRBV27|TRBJ1-1
ASSSWTDLFQAF
>TRBV4-1|TRBJ2-1
ASSQESGRAIEQF
>TRBV4-1|TRBJ1-4
ASSQSEDEALEKLF
>TRBV6-5|TRBJ2-7
ASSYGGGRYEQY
>TRBV6-5|TRBJ2-7
AISGLGGIYEQY
>TRBV9|TRBJ1-5
ASSARGATVNQPQH
>TRBV6-5|TRBJ2-7
ASSWTGGNEQY
>TRBV7-6|TRBJ2-7
ASSGERTSGSHEQY
>TRBV2|TRBJ1-3
ASREQGSSGNTIY
>TRBV6-5|TRBJ1-4
ASSYSGQGGEKLF
>TRBV19|TRBJ1-5
ASSSGQGLRPQH
>TRBV7-9|TRBJ2-7
ASSFAQGAHEQY
>TRBV6-1|TRBJ1-5
ASKGFGQPQH
>TRBV2|TRBJ1-2
ASSEADRAYGYT
>TRBV20-1|TRBJ1-2
SARGDYGYT
>TRBV9|TRBJ2-2
ASSFRGTSGSGGELF
>TRBV28|TRBJ1-1
ASSLNAPRVEAAF
>TRBV6-6|TRBJ2-7
ASSALGMDIKYEQY
>TRBV7-2|TRBJ1-6
ASSLGIGYNSPLH
>TRBV7-9|TRBJ1-1
ASSLDSSPVSF
>TRBV9|TRBJ2-5
ASSVLGTTKETQY
>TRBV6-5|TRBJ2-1
ASRIGTAYNEQF
>TRBV21-1|TRBJ1-2
ASSKGGRDRDYGYT
>TRBV18|TRBJ1-3
ASSPPGTVSGNTIY
>TRBV6-1|TRBJ1-4
ASRGWGATNEKLF
>TRBV7-9|TRBJ2-7
ASSSGLAGVGEQY
>TRBV27|TRBJ1-5
ASQSRTGSNQPQH
>TRBV7-2|TRBJ1-5
ASSLVGGQSNQPQH
>TRBV7-2|TRBJ1-6
ASRDIYNSPLH
>TRBV7-9|TRBJ2-1
ASSLGRGGNEQF
>TRBV4-3|TRBJ1-1
ASNPGRGTEAF
>TRBV2|TRBJ2-5
ARGTSGQRGTQY